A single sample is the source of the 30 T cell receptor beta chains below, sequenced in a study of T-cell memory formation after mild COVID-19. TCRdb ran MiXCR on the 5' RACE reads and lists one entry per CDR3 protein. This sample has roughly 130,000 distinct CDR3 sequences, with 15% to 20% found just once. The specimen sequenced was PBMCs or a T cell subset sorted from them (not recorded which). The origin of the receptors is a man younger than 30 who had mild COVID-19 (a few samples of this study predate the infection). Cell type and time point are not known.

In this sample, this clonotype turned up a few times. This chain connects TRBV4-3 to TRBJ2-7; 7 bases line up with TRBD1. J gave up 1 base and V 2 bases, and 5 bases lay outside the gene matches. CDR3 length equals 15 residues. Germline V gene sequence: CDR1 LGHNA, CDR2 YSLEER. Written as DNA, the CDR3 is TGCGCCAGCAGCCAAATGACAGGGCTATCCTACGAGCAGTACTTC. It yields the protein CASSQMTGLSYEQYF.

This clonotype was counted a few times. The CDR3 DNA sequence: TGTGCCAGCAGCCCAACGGTGAGACAGGCCCAGCAGTACGTC. Translation gives CASSPTVRQAQQYV. The chain combines TRBV7-2 with TRBJ2-7; D possibly corresponds to TRBD1 (6 bases). Germline values: CDR1 SGHTA, CDR2 FQGNSA. This CDR3 is 14 amino acids long. V gave up 5 bases and J gave up 8 bases, with 19 bases separating them.

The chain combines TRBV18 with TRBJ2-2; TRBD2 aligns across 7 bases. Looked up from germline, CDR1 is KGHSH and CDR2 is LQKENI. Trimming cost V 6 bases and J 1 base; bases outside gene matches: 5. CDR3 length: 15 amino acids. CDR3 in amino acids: CASSAGTMNTGELFF. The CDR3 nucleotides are TGTGCCAGCTCGGCCGGGACTATGAACACCGGGGAGCTGTTTTTT.

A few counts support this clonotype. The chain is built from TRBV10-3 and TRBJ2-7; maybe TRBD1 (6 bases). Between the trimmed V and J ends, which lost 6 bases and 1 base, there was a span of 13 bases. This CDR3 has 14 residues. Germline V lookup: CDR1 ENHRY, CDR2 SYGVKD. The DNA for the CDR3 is TGTGCCATCAGCACAGGGACGGAGTCCTACGAGCAGTACGTC. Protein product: CAISTGTESYEQYV.

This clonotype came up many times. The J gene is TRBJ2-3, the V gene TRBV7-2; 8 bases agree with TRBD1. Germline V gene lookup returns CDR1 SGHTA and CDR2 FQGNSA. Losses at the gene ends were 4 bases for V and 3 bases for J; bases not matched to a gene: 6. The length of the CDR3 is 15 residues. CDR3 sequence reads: CASSSRTGRTDTQYF. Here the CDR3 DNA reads TGTGCCAGCAGCTCACGGACAGGGAGGACAGATACGCAGTATTTT.

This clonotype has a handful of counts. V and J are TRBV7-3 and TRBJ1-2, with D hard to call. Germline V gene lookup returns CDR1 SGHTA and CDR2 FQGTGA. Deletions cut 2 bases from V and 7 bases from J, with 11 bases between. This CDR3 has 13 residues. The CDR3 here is CASSLSGGTGYTF. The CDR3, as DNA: TGTGCCAGCAGCTTATCGGGCGGAACTGGCTACACCTTC.

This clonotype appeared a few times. For the CDR3, the DNA is TGTGCCAGCACCCGGACAGCCCGAACCGCATCTGGGGCCAACGTCCTGACTTTC. This translates into CASTRTARTASGANVLTF. The gene calls are TRBV6-6 and TRBJ2-6; possible D gene TRBD1, 6 bases. The V gene lost 7 bases and the J gene lost 1 base, with 20 bases spanning the gap. There are 18 residues in the CDR3. Per germline, CDR1 MNHNY and CDR2 SVGAGI (reference sequence).

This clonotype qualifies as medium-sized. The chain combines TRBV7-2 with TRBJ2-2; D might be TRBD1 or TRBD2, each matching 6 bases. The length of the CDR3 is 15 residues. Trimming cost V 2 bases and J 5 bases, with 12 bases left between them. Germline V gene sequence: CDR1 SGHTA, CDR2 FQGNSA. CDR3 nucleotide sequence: TGTGCCAGCAGCTTATTCCAAGGGGGGACCGGGGAGCTGTTTTTT. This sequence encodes CASSLFQGGTGELFF. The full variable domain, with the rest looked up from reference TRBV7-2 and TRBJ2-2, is GAGVSQSPSNKVTEKGKDVELRCDPISGHTALYWYRQSLGQGLEFLIYFQGNSAPDKSGLPSDRFSAERTGGSVSTLTIQRTQQEDSAVYLCASSLFQGGTGELFFGEGSRLTVL.

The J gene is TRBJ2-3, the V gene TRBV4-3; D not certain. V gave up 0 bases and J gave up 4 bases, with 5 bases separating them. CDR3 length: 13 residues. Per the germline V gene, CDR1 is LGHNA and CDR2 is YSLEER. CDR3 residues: CASSQERADTQYF. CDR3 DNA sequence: TGCGCCAGCAGCCAAGAAAGGGCAGATACGCAGTATTTT.

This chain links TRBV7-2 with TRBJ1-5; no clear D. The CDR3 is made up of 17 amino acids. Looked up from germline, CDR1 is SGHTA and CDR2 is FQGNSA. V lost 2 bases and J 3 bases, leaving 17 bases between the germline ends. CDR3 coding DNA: TGTGCCAGCAGCTTAAGAAGCGGGCCAAGGGCCAATCAGCCCCAGCATTTT. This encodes CASSLRSGPRANQPQHF.

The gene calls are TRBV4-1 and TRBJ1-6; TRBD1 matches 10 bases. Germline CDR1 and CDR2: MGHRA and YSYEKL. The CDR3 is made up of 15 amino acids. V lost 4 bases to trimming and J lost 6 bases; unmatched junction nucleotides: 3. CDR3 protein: CASSPRDRGNSPLHF. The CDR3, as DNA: TGCGCCAGCAGCCCCCGGGACAGGGGTAATTCACCCCTCCACTTT.

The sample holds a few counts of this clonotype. CDR3 DNA: TGCGCCAGCAGCCATGACACATACAATGAGCAGTTCTTC. Translation gives CASSHDTYNEQFF. V usage is TRBV4-3 and J usage is TRBJ2-1; D unresolved. V was clipped by 3 bases and J by 4 bases, with 7 bases between them. CDR1 is LGHNA and CDR2 is YSLEER in the germline V gene. The CDR3 is 13 amino acids.

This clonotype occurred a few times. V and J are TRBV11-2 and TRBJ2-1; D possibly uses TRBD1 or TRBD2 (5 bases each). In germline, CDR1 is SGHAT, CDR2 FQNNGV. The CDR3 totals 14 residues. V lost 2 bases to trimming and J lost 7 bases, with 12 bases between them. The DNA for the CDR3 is TGTGCCAGCAGCTTAACCAGGGAGAGGAATGAGCAGTTCTTC. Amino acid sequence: CASSLTRERNEQFF.

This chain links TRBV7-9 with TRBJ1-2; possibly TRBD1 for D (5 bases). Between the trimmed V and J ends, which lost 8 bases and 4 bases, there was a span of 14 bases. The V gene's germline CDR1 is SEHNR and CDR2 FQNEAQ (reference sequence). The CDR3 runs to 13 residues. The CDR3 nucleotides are TGTGCCAGCGGACAAGGACTTGGCTATGGCTACACCTTC. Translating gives CASGQGLGYGYTF.

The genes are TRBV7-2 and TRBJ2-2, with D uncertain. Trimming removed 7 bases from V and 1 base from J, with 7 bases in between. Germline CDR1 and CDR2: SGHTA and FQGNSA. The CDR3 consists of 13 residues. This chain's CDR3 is CASTRGNTGELFF. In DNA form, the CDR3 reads TGTGCCAGCACCCGCGGGAACACCGGGGAGCTGTTTTTT.

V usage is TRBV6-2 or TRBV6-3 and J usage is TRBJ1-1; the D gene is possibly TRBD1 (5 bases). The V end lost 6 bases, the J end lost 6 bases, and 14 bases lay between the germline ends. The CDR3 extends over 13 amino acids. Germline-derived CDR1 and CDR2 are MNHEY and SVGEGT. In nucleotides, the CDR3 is TGTGCCAGCAGCCTAAGAGGGGAGTCTGAAGCTTTCTTT. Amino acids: CASSLRGESEAFF.

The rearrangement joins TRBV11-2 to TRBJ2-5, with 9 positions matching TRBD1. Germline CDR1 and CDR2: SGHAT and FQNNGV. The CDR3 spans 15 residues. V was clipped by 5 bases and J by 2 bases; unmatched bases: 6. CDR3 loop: CASSTGQGPQETQYF. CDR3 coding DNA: TGTGCCAGCAGCACGGGACAGGGCCCTCAAGAGACCCAGTACTTC.

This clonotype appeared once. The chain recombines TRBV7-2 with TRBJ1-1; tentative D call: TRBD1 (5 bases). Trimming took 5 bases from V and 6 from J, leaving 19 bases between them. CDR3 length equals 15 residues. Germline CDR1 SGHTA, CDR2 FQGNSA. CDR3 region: CASSRTGTPGAEAFF. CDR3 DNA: TGTGCCAGCAGCCGAACCGGGACCCCTGGCGCTGAAGCTTTCTTT. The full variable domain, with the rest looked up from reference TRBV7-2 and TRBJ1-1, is GAGVSQSPSNKVTEKGKDVELRCDPISGHTALYWYRQSLGQGLEFLIYFQGNSAPDKSGLPSDRFSAERTGGSVSTLTIQRTQQEDSAVYLCASSRTGTPGAEAFFGQGTRLTVV.

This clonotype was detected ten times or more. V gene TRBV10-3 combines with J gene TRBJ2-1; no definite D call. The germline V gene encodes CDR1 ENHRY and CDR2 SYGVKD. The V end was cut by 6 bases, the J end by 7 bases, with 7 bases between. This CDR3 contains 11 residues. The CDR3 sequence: CAIRDFNEQFF. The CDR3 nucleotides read TGTGCCATCAGAGATTTTAATGAGCAGTTCTTC.

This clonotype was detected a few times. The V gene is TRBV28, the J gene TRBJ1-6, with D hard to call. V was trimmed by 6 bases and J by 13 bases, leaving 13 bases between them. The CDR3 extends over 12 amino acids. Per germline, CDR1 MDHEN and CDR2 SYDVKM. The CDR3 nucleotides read TGTGCCAGCAGCCCTAACGTGGGTCCCCTCCACTTT. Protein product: CASSPNVGPLHF.

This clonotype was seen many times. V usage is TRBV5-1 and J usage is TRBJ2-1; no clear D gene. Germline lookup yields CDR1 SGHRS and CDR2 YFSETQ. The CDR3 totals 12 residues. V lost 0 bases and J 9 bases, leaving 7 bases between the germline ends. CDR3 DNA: TGCGCCAGCAGCTTGGTGATGGGTGAGCAGTTCTTC. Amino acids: CASSLVMGEQFF. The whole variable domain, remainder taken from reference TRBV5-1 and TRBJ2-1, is KAGVTQTPRYLIKTRGQQVTLSCSPISGHRSVSWYQQTPGQGLQFLFEYFSETQRNKGNFPGRFSGRQFSNSRSEMNVSTLELGDSALYLCASSLVMGEQFFGPGTRLTVL.

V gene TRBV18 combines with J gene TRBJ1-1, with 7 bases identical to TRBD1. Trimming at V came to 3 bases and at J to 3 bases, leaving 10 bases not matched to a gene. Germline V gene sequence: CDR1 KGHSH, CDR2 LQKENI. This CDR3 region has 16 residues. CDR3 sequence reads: CASSPRQGGGDTEAFF. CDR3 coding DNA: TGTGCCAGCTCACCGAGACAGGGTGGTGGGGACACTGAAGCTTTCTTT.

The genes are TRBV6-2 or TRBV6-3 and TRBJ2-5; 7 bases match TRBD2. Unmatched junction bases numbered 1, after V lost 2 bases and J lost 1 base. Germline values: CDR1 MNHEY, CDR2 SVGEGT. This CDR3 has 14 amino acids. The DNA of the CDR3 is TGTGCCAGCAGTTACCGACTAGCCCAAGAGACCCAGTACTTC. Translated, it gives CASSYRLAQETQYF.

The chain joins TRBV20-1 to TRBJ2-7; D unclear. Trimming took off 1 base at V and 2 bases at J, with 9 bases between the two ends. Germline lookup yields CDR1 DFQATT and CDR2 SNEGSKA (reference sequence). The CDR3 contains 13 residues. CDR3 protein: CSARADGPYEQYF. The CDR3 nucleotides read TGCAGTGCTAGAGCGGACGGTCCCTACGAGCAGTACTTC.

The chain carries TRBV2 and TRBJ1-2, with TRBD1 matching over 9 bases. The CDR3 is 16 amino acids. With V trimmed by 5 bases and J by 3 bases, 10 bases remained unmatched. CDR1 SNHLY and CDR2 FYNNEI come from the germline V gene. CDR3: CASSYTGGLPYYGYTF. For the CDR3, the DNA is TGTGCCAGCAGTTATACAGGGGGCCTCCCTTACTATGGCTACACCTTC. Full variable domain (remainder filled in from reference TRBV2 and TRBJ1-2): EPEVTQTPSHQVTQMGQEVILRCVPISNHLYFYWYRQILGQKVEFLVSFYNNEISEKSEIFDDQFSVERPDGSNFTLKIRSTKLEDSAMYFCASSYTGGLPYYGYTFGSGTRLTVV.

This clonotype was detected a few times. Here the CDR3 reads CASSSPDTANTGELFF. The CDR3 DNA sequence: TGTGCCAGCAGCTCACCCGACACCGCGAACACCGGGGAGCTGTTTTTT. The rearrangement uses TRBV7-8 and TRBJ2-2, with unresolved D. Germline values: CDR1 SGHVS, CDR2 FQNEAQ. Between the trimmed V and J ends, which lost 4 bases and 0 bases, there was a span of 12 bases. This CDR3 has 16 residues. Variable domain in full (rest from reference TRBV7-8 and TRBJ2-2): GAGVSQSPRYKVAKRGQDVALRCDPISGHVSLFWYQQALGQGPEFLTYFQNEAQLDKSGLPSDRFFAERPEGSVSTLKIQRTQQEDSAVYLCASSSPDTANTGELFFGEGSRLTVL.

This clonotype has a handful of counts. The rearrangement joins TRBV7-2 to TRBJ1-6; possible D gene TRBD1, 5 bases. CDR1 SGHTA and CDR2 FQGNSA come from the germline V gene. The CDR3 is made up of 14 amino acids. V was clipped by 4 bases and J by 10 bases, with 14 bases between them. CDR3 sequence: CASSSGAGASPLHF. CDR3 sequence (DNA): TGTGCCAGCAGCTCCGGGGCAGGAGCGTCACCCCTCCACTTT.

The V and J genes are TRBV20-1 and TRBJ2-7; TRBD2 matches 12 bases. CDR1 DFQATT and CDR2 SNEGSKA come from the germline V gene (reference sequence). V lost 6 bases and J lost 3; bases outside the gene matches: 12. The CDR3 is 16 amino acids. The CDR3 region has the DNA TGCAGTGCGAGTTCCCGACTAGCGGGGGACCACTACGAGCAGTACGTC. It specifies CSASSRLAGDHYEQYV.

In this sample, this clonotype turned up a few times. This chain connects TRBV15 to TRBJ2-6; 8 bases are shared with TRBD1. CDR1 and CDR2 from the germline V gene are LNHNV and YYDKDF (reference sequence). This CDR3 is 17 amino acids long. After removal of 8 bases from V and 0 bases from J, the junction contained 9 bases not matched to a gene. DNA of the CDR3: TGTGCCACCCACCCCGACAGGGGTTTCTCTGGGGCCAACGTCCTGACTTTC. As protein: CATHPDRGFSGANVLTF.

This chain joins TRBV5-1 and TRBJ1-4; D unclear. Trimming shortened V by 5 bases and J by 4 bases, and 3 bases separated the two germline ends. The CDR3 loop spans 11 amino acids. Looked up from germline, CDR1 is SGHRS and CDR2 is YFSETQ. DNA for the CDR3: TGCGCCAGCAGGGGTAATGAAAAACTGTTTTTT. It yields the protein CASRGNEKLFF. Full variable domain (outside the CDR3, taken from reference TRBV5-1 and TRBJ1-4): KAGVTQTPRYLIKTRGQQVTLSCSPISGHRSVSWYQQTPGQGLQFLFEYFSETQRNKGNFPGRFSGRQFSNSRSEMNVSTLELGDSALYLCASRGNEKLFFGSGTQLSVL.